This TCR beta chain is drawn from a study of CD8 T cells in Susac syndrome. Germline V gene data show CDR1 as MNHNS and CDR2 as SASEGT. Trimming stripped 5 bases from V and 0 bases from J, with 11 bases between. CDR3 length: 15 amino acids. Random hexamers were used to reverse transcribe an amount of roughly 0.45 to 1 ug RNA. TCRdb called the immunoSEQ multiplex PCR reads again in MiXCR, with one record for every CDR3 protein. This sample has approximately 90,000 distinct CDR3 sequences; approximately 95% occur once, and the top ten carry over 0.25%. This clonotype occurred a few times. Controls comprised healthy donors matched for age and sex. Negative isolation was used for CD8+ and CD4+ T cells and FACS enrichment for TEMRA cells.

Sequencing input: CD8+ T cells from PBMCs. The clonotype comes from a human donor in good health. The genes are TRBV6-1 and TRBJ1-5; D perhaps matches TRBD1 (5 bases). The CDR3 nucleotides are TGTGCCAGCAGTCCTTTCAGGGATAGCAATCAGCCCCAGCATTTT. It codes for CASSPFRDSNQPQHF.